These 6 T cell receptor beta chains originate from one sample sequenced in a study of blood T cell repertoires in COVID-19. Assay used: immunoSEQ multiplex PCR; TCRdb lists only in-frame clones, some missing. The sample holds almost 400,000 clones; around 87% are singletons and the top ten take approximately 2.4%. Material: peripheral blood. These receptor sequences come from a woman aged 55-70 years with COVID-19, enrolled during active disease.

This chain uses TRBV9 with TRBJ2-3, with D uncertain. CDR3 length: 16 amino acids. Between the trimmed V and J ends, which lost 0 bases and 0 bases, there was a span of 11 bases. Germline V CDR1 and CDR2: SGDLS, YYNGEE. The CDR3 DNA is TGTGCCAGCAGCGTAGCGGGTAGTCCCAGCACAGATACGCAGTATTTT. This translates into CASSVAGSPSTDTQYF.

This chain uses TRBV12-3 or TRBV12-4 with TRBJ1-4; D remains ambiguous. Trimming left V 3 bases short and J 8 bases short, with 10 bases between. CDR3 length: 13 amino acids. CDR3 amino acids: CASSLRYWEKLFF. The CDR3 bases are TGTGCCAGCAGTTTGCGGTATTGGGAAAAACTGTTTTTT.

Note on this clone: The identical CDR3 is also encoded by other nucleotide sequences in the sample. The chain joins TRBV18 to TRBJ1-2, with 8 bases that match TRBD1. V trimming: 2 bases; J trimming: 5 bases; junction bases outside the gene matches: 4. Germline V gene lookup returns CDR1 KGHSH and CDR2 LQKENI. The CDR3 covers 14 residues. The CDR3 here is CASSPGQGAYGYTF. In DNA, the CDR3 is TGTGCCAGCTCACCAGGGCAGGGGGCATATGGCTACACCTTC.

The genes are TRBV5-5 and TRBJ2-7; the match to TRBD1 covers 8 bases. Unmatched junction bases numbered 5, after V lost 3 bases and J lost 0 bases. The CDR3 sequence is 15 residues long. CDR1 is SGHKS, CDR2 YYEKEE, per germline (reference sequence). The CDR3 here is CASSSGQGGSYEQYF. As DNA, the CDR3 is TGTGCCAGCAGCTCCGGACAGGGAGGCTCCTACGAGCAGTACTTC. Looking up the rest from reference TRBV5-5 and TRBJ2-7 gives the full variable domain: DAGVTQSPTHLIKTRGQQVTLRCSPISGHKSVSWYQQVLGQGPQFIFQYYEKEERGRGNFPDRFSARQFPNYSSELNVNALLLGDSALYLCASSSGQGGSYEQYFGPGTRLTVT.

This clone has a single count. The chain combines TRBV2 with TRBJ2-2, with a possible D match to TRBD2 (6 bases). CDR3 length: 14 residues. The V gene lost 3 bases and the J gene lost 7 bases, with 12 bases spanning the gap. The V gene's germline CDR1 is SNHLY and CDR2 FYNNEI. For the CDR3, the DNA is TGTGCCAGCAGTGAGTTTCGGGGGAACGGGGAGCTGTTTTTT. Translating it yields CASSEFRGNGELFF.

The J gene is TRBJ2-7, the V gene TRBV5-4; D is possibly TRBD1 (6 bases). Trimming left V 1 base short and J 0 bases short, with 11 bases between. The germline V gene encodes CDR1 SGHNT and CDR2 YYREEE (reference sequence). This CDR3 spans 15 amino acids. Here the CDR3 DNA reads TGTGCCAGCAGCTTGCCCCAGGGGAGCTCCTACGAGCAGTACTTC. This encodes CASSLPQGSSYEQYF. Full variable domain (remainder filled in from reference TRBV5-4 and TRBJ2-7): ETGVTQSPTHLIKTRGQQVTLRCSSQSGHNTVSWYQQALGQGPQFIFQYYREEENGRGNFPPRFSGLQFPNYSSELNVNALELDDSALYLCASSLPQGSSYEQYFGPGTRLTVT.